This record covers a single T cell receptor beta chain. What it binds is not known. The sample is drawn from a study of cytomegalovirus exposure and HLA in healthy donors. Study results and limitations: Follow-up analysis later connected one missense variant in DCLRE1C with trimming of TCR beta V- and J-genes.

The PCR ran on 60 Vbeta and 13 Jbeta primers. Some clones are missing from TCRdb's copy, which holds only in-frame ones; the method was immunoSEQ multiplex PCR. The sample contains 120,000 or so clones, under 70% of which appear only once. This CDR3 has 14 amino acids. Trimming stripped 1 base from V and 5 bases from J, with 10 bases between. Germline CDR1 and CDR2: SEHNR and FQNEAQ (reference sequence). The source of this sequence is a young man in good health and CMV-seronegative. Sequences were obtained from PBMCs. V usage is TRBV7-9 and J usage is TRBJ2-3; possibly TRBD2 for D (5 bases). CDR3 nucleotide sequence: TGTGCCAGCAGCTTAGTGGGAGAATTAGATACGCAGTATTTT. This gives the protein CASSLVGELDTQYF.